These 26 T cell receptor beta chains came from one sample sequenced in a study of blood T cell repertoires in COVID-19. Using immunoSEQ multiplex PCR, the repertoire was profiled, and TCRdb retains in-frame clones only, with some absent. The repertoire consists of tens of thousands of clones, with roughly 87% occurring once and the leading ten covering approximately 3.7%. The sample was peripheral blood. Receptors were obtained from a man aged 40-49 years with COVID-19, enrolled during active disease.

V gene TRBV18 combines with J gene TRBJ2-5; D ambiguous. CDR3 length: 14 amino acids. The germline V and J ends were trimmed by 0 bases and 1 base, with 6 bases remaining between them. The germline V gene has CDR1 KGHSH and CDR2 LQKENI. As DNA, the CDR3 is TGTGCCAGCTCACCACCGAACGGCCAAGAGACCCAGTACTTC. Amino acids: CASSPPNGQETQYF.

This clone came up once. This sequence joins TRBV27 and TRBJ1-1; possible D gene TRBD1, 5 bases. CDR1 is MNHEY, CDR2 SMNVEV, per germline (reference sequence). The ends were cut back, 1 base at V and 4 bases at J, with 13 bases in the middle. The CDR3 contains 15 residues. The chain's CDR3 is CASSLWAGVGTEAFF. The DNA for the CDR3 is TGTGCCAGCAGTTTATGGGCGGGGGTTGGCACTGAAGCTTTCTTT.

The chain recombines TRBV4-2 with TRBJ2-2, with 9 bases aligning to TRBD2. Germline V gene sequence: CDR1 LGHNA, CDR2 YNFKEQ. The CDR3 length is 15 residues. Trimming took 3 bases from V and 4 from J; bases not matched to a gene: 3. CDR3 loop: CASSHGLALTGELFF. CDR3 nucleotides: TGTGCCAGCAGCCACGGACTAGCGCTCACCGGGGAGCTGTTTTTT.

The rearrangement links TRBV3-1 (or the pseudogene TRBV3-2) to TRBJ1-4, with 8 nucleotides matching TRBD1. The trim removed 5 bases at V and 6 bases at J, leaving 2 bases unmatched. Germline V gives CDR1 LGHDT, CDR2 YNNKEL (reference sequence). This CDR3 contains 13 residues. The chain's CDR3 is CASSSRGHEKLFF. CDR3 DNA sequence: TGTGCCAGCAGCTCCAGGGGGCATGAAAAACTGTTTTTT.

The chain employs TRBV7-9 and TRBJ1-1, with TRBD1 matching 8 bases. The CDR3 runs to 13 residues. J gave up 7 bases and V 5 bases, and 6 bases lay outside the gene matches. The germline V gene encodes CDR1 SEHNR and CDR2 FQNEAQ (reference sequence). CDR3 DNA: TGTGCCAGCAGCAACCGCGGACAGGGTGAAGCTTTCTTT. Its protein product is CASSNRGQGEAFF. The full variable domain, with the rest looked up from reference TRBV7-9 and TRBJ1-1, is DTGVSQNPRHKITKRGQNVTFRCDPISEHNRLYWYRQTLGQGPEFLTYFQNEAQLEKSRLLSDRFSAERPKGSFSTLEIQRTEQGDSAMYLCASSNRGQGEAFFGQGTRLTVV.

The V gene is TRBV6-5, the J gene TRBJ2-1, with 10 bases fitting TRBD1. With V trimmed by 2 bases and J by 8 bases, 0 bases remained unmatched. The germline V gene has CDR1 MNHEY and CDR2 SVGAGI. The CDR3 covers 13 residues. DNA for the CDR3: TGTGCCAGCAGTTACGGGACAGGGGATGAGCAGTTCTTC. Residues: CASSYGTGDEQFF.

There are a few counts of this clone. DNA of the CDR3: TGTGCCAGCAGTGAATCTGGTCAGGTGCGAGATACGCAGTATTTT. Its protein is CASSESGQVRDTQYF. The V call is TRBV6-1, the J call TRBJ2-3; no reliable D call. CDR1 and CDR2 (germline): MNHNS, SASEGT. Trimming removed 2 bases from V and 5 bases from J, with 14 bases in between. The CDR3 has 15 residues.

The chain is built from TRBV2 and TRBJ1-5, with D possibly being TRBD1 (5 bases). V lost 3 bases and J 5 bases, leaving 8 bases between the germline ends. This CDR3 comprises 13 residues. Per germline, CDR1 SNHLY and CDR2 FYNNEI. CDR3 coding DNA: TGTGCCAGCAGTGACAGGGTCCATCAGCCCCAGCATTTT. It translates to CASSDRVHQPQHF.

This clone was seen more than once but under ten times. CDR3 nucleotides: TGCGCCAGCAGCGTTTTCCTCTCCTACGAGCAGTACTTC. It codes for CASSVFLSYEQYF. V gene TRBV4-1 combines with J gene TRBJ2-7; D is uncertain. The CDR3 spans 13 residues. Deletions cut 5 bases from V and 0 bases from J, with 8 bases between. Per germline, CDR1 MGHRA and CDR2 YSYEKL.

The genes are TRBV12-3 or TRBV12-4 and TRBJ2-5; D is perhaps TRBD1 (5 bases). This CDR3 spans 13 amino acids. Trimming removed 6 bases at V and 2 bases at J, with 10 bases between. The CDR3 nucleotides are TGTGCCAGCAGCATCGACAGACAAGAGACCCAGTACTTC. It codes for CASSIDRQETQYF.

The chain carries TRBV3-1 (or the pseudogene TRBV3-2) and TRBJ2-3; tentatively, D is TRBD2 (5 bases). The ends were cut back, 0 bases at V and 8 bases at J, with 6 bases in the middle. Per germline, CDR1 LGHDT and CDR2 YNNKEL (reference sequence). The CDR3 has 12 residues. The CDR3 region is CASSQEGSTQYF. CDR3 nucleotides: TGTGCCAGCAGCCAAGAGGGGAGTACGCAGTATTTT.

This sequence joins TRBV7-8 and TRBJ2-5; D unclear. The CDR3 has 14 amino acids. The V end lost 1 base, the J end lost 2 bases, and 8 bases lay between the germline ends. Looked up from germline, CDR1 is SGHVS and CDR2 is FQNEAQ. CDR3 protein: CASSLDQNQETQYF. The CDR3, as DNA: TGTGCCAGCAGCTTAGATCAGAATCAAGAGACCCAGTACTTC.

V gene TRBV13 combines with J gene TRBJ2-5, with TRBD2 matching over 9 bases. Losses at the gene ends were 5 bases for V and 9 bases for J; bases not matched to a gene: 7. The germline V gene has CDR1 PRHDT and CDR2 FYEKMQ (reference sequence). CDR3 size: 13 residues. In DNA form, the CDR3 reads TGTGCCAGCAGCCTGACTAGCGGACCGGCCCAGTACTTC. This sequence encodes CASSLTSGPAQYF.

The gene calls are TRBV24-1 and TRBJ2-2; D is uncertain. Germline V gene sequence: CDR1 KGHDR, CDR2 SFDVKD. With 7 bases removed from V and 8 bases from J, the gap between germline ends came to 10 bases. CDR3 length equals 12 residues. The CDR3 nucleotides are TGTGCCACCAGCCTCTTTTCTGGGGAGCTGTTTTTT. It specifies CATSLFSGELFF.

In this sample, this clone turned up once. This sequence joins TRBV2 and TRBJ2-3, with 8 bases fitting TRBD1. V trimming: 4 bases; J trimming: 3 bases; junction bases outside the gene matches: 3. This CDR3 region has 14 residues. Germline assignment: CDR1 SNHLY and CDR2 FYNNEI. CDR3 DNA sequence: TGTGCCAGCAGTGGGACAGGGCAGACAGATACGCAGTATTTT. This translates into CASSGTGQTDTQYF. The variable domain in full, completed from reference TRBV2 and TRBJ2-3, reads EPEVTQTPSHQVTQMGQEVILRCVPISNHLYFYWYRQILGQKVEFLVSFYNNEISEKSEIFDDQFSVERPDGSNFTLKIRSTKLEDSAMYFCASSGTGQTDTQYFGPGTRLTVL.

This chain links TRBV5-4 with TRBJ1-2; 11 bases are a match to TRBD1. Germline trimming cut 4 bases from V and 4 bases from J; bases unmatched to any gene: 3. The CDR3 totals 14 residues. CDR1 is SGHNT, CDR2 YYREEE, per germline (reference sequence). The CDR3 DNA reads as TGTGCCAGCAGCCCCGGGACAGGGGGCTATGGCTACACCTTC. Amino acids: CASSPGTGGYGYTF.

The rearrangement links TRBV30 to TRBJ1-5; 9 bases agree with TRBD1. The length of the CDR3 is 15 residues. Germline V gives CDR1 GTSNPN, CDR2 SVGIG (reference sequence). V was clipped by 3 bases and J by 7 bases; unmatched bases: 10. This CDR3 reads CAWSLLQGAKQPQHF. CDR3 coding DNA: TGTGCCTGGAGCCTATTACAGGGGGCGAAGCAGCCCCAGCATTTT.

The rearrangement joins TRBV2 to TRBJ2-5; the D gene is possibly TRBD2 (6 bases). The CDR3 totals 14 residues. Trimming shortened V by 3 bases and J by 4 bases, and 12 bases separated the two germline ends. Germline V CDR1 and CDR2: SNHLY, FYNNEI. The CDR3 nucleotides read TGTGCCAGCAGTGATCCTTCCGGGGGAGAGACCCAGTACTTC. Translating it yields CASSDPSGGETQYF.

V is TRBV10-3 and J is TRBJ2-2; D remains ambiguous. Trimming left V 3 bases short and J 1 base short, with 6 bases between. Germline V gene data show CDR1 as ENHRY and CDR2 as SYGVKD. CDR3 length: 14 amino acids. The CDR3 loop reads CAISDNLNTGELFF. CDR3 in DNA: TGTGCCATCAGTGATAATCTGAACACCGGGGAGCTGTTTTTT.

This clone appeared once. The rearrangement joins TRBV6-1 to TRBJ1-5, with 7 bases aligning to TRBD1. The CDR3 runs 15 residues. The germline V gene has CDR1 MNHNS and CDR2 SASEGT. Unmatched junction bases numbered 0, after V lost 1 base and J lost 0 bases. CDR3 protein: CASSEDRGSNQPQHF. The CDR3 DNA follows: TGTGCCAGCAGTGAAGACAGGGGTAGCAATCAGCCCCAGCATTTT.

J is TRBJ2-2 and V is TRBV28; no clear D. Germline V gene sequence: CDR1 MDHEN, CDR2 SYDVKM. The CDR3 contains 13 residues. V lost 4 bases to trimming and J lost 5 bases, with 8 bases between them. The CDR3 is CASSYTGTGELFF. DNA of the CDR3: TGTGCCAGCAGTTACACCGGGACCGGGGAGCTGTTTTTT.

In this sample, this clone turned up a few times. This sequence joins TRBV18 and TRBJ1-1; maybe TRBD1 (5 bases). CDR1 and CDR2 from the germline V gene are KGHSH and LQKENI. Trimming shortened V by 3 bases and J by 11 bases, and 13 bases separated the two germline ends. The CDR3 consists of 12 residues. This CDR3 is CASSPPQGRAFF. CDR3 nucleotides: TGTGCCAGCTCACCCCCTCAGGGTCGGGCTTTCTTT.

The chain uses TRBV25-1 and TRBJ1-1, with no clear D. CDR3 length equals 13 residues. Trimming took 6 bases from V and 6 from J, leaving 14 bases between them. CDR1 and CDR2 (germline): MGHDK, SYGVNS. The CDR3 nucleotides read TGTGCCAGCAGAGAAAGATTGGGCGCTGAAGCTTTCTTT. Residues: CASRERLGAEAFF.

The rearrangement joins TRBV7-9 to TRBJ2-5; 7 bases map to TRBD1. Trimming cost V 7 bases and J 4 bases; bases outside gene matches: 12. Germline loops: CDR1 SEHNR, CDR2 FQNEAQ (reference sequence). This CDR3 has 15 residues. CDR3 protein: CASTERVYRGETQYF. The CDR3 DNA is TGTGCCAGCACCGAGAGGGTCTACAGGGGAGAGACCCAGTACTTC.

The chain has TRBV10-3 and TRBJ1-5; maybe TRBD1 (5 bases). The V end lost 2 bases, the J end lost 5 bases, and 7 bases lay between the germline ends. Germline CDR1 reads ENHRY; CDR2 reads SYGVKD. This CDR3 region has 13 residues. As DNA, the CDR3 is TGTGCCATCAGTGAGGACAGCTATCAGCCCCAGCATTTT. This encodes CAISEDSYQPQHF.

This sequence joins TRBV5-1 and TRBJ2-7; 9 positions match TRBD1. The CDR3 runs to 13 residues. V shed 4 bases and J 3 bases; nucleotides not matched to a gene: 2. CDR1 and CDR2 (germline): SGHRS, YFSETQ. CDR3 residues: CASSPTGGYEQYF. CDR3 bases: TGCGCCAGCAGCCCGACAGGGGGCTACGAGCAGTACTTC.